This T cell receptor beta chain was profiled in a study of CD8+CD57+ T cells in acquired aplastic anemia. Turning to the study itself: Each DNA sample taken from sorted CD4+ and CD8+ cells came to about 3.2 ug on average. Study outcomes and limitations: Between patients and controls, CD8+ Simpson's diversity did not vary significantly. Shared by patients and controls, 25 to 35 CD8+ CDR3s were abundant in patients.

V dropped 6 bases and J dropped 5 bases, with 35 bases sitting between them. This CDR3 region has 21 residues. CDR1 and CDR2 from the germline V gene are SQVTM and ANQGSEA. A remark on this clonotype: Its specificity is not known.

CDR3 and TCR beta VDJ profiling relied on a genomic DNA template. TCRdb redid the calling of the reads with MiXCR, one entry per CDR3 protein. The sample lists a few hundred thousand distinct CDR3 sequences, approximately 55% seen once, with less than 10% in the top ten. The sample comprised sorted CD4+, CD8+, or CD8+CD57+ T cells (not recorded which) from PBMCs. The TCR originated in a human donor with severe aplastic anemia or a healthy control (not recorded which). The chain uses TRBV29-1 and TRBJ1-6; D is perhaps TRBD1 (5 bases). The CDR3 nucleotides are TGCAGCGTAATGTCCCTAAGCTCACCGGGGCATAGAGGGATAGATAATTCACCCCTCCACTTT. It translates to CSVMSLSSPGHRGIDNSPLHF.